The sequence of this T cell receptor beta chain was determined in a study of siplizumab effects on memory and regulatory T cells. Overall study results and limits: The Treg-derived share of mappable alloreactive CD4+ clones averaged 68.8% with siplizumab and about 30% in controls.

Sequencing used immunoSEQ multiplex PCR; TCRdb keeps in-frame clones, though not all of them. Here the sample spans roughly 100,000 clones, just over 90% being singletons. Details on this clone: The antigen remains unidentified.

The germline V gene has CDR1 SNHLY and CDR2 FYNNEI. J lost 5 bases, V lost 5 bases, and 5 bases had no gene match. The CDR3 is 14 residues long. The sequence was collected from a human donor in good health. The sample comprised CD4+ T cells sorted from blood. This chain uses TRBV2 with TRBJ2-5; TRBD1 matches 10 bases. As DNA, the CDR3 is TGTGCCAGCAGTAGGACAGGGGGTTTTGAGACCCAGTACTTC. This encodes CASSRTGGFETQYF.